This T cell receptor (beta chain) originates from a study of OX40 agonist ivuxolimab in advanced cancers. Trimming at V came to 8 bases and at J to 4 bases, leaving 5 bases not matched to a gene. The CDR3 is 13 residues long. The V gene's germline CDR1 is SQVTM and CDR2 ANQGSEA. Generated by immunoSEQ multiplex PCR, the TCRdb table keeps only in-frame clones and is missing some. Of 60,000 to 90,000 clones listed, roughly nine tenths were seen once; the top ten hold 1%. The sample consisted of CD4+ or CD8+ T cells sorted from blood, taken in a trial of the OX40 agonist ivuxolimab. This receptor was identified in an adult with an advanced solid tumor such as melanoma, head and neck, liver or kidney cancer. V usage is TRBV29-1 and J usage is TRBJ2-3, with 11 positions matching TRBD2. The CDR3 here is CSTIAGGPDTQYF. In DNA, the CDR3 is TGCAGCACTATAGCGGGGGGGCCAGATACGCAGTATTTT.